These 8 T cell receptor beta chains originate from one sample sequenced in a study of cytomegalovirus exposure and HLA in healthy donors. Profiled with immunoSEQ multiplex PCR; TCRdb holds only in-frame clones, not every one. This table has about 200,000 clones, more than 70% appearing once. The specimen was PBMCs. The receptors were sampled from a woman in her late teens or twenties in good health and CMV-seronegative.

This clone was seen a single time. The V and J genes are TRBV6-1 and TRBJ1-2, with TRBD1 matching 11 bases. There are 16 residues in the CDR3. Looked up from germline, CDR1 is MNHNS and CDR2 is SASEGT. With V trimmed by 4 bases and J by 7 bases, 11 bases remained unmatched. The CDR3 sequence is CASSVAGGTGGFGYTF. The CDR3 nucleotides are TGTGCCAGCAGTGTCGCGGGGGGGACAGGGGGGTTTGGCTACACCTTC.

The V call is TRBV9, the J call TRBJ2-7; TRBD2 is a possible D gene (5 bases). The V end was cut by 5 bases, the J end by 3 bases, with 18 bases between. Germline V CDR1 and CDR2: SGDLS, YYNGEE. This CDR3 is 15 amino acids long. In DNA, the CDR3 is TGTGCCAGCAGGCCCCTAAGGAATGGACTCTACGAGCAGTACTTC. Translated: CASRPLRNGLYEQYF.

The chain is built from TRBV5-1 and TRBJ1-2; 8 positions agree with TRBD1. Germline CDR1 and CDR2: SGHRS and YFSETQ. The V and J ends lost 1 base and 6 bases, in that order; junction bases with no gene match: 5. This CDR3 is 14 amino acids long. The DNA of the CDR3 is TGCGCCAGCAGCTTGACCCAGGGGGCGGATGGCTACACCTTC. Amino acid sequence: CASSLTQGADGYTF.

This chain links TRBV6-1 with TRBJ1-4, with D hard to call. V shed 7 bases and J shed 4 bases, with 13 bases lying between them. This CDR3 region has 14 residues. Germline V CDR1 and CDR2: MNHNS, SASEGT. The CDR3 DNA sequence: TGTGCCAGCACTTCGGGAGACCTTAATGAAAAACTGTTTTTT. It codes for CASTSGDLNEKLFF.

V is TRBV10-2 and J is TRBJ1-3, with 7 bases matching TRBD1. In germline, CDR1 is WSHSY, CDR2 SAAADI. The junction had 7 bases not matched to a gene; V was cut back by 3 bases and J by 2 bases. CDR3 length: 16 amino acids. The CDR3 loop reads CASSDSYQGAGNTIYF. The CDR3 nucleotides are TGCGCCAGCAGTGACTCATACCAGGGGGCTGGAAACACCATATATTTT.

The chain is built from TRBV25-1 and TRBJ2-5, with TRBD2 as a possible D gene (6 bases). Germline V gives CDR1 MGHDK, CDR2 SYGVNS. V lost 7 bases and J 7 bases, leaving 22 bases between the germline ends. This CDR3 has 15 amino acids. The CDR3 DNA follows: TGTGCCAGCACCACGGGGGATCAGGAAGTGGCGACCCAGTACTTC. It specifies CASTTGDQEVATQYF.

In its sample, this clone was seen once. The V call is TRBV4-1, the J call TRBJ2-3; the D gene is possibly TRBD2 (5 bases). Germline loops: CDR1 MGHRA, CDR2 YSYEKL. Trimming shortened V by 1 base and J by 2 bases, and 10 bases separated the two germline ends. CDR3 length: 15 residues. In DNA, the CDR3 is TGCGCCAGCAGCCAAGGAGGACTGATCACAGATACGCAGTATTTT. It translates to CASSQGGLITDTQYF.

This chain links TRBV5-1 with TRBJ1-1; D perhaps matches TRBD1 (5 bases). CDR3 length: 14 amino acids. Germline V gene sequence: CDR1 SGHRS, CDR2 YFSETQ. The ends were cut back, 0 bases at V and 2 bases at J, with 8 bases in the middle. CDR3 nucleotide sequence: TGCGCCAGCAGCTTGGACAGGATCAACACTGAAGCTTTCTTT. This codes for CASSLDRINTEAFF.